This TCR beta chain appears in the sequencing data of a study of T cell changes during pregnancy in multiple sclerosis. Assay used: immunoSEQ multiplex PCR; TCRdb lists only in-frame clones, some missing. The repertoire holds 98,000 or so clones, roughly 92% seen once, with roughly 0.95% in the top ten. This clone was detected a few times. The starting material was peripheral blood, obtained after pregnancy. This clonotype originated in a female donor with multiple sclerosis, enrolled in a pregnancy study.

CDR3 amino acids: CASLTPLDTEAFF. CDR3 sequence (DNA): TGTGCCAGCCTAACTCCATTGGACACTGAAGCTTTCTTT. The chain has TRBV28 and TRBJ1-1; D gene uncertain. There are 13 residues in the CDR3. V lost 8 bases, J lost 3 bases, and 13 bases lay in between. Germline assignment: CDR1 MDHEN and CDR2 SYDVKM.